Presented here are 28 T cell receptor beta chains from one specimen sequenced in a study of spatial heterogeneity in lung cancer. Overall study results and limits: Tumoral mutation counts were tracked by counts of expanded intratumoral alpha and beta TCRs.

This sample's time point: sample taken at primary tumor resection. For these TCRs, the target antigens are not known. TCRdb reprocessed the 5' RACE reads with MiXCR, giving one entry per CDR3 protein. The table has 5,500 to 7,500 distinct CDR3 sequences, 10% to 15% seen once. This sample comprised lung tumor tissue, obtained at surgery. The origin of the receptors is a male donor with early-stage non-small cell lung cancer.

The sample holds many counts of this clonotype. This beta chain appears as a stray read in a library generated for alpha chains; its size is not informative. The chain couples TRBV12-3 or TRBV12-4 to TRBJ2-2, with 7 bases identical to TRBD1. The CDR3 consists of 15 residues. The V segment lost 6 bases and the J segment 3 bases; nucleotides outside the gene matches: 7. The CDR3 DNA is TGTGCCAGCAGCCACAGGGGTGGTGACACCGGGGAGCTGTTTTTT. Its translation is CASSHRGGDTGELFF.

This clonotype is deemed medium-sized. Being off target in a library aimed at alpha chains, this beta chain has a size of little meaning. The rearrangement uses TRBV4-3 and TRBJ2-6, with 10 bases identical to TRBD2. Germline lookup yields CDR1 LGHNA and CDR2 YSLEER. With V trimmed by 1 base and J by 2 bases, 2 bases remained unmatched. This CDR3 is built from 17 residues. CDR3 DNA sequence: TGCGCCAGCAGCCAAGGGCTAGCGGGAGCTGGGGCCAACGTCCTGACTTTC. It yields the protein CASSQGLAGAGANVLTF.

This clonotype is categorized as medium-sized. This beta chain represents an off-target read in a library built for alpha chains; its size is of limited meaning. CDR3 DNA: TGTGCCAGCACCTCCTGGGGGCGGGAGGTCACCGGGGAGCTGTTTTTT. It specifies CASTSWGREVTGELFF. The rearrangement links TRBV12-3 or TRBV12-4 to TRBJ2-2; 8 positions match TRBD2. The CDR3 has 16 amino acids. Trimming cost V 7 bases and J 4 bases; bases outside gene matches: 11.

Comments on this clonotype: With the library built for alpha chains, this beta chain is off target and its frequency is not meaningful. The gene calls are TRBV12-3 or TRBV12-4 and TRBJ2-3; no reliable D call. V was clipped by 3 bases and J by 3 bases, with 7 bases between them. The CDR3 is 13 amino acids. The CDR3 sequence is CASSFDRTDTQYF. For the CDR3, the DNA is TGTGCCAGCAGTTTTGATCGTACAGATACGCAGTATTTT.

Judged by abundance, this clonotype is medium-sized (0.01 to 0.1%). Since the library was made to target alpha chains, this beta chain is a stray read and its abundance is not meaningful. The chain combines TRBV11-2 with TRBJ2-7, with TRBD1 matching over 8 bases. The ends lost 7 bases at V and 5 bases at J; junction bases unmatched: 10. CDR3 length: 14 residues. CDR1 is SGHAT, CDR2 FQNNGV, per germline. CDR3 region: CASTLDRGSHEQYF. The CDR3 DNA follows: TGTGCCAGCACCCTAGACAGGGGTTCCCACGAGCAGTACTTC.

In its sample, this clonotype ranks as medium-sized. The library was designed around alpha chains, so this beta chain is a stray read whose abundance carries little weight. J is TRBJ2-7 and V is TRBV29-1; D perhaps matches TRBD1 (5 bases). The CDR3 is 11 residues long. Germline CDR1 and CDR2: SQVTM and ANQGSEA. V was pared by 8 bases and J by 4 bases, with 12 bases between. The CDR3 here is CSYSGNYEQYF. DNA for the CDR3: TGCAGCTATTCAGGGAATTACGAGCAGTACTTC.

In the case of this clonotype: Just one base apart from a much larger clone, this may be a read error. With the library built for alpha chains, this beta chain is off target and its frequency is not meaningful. CDR3: CSSSLTSGSQETQYF. Written as DNA, the CDR3 is TGTTCCAGCAGCTTAACCTCGGGGTCCCAAGAGACCCAGTACTTC. V and J are TRBV7-9 and TRBJ2-5; a weak D match, TRBD2 (5 bases). CDR3 length equals 15 residues. CDR1 and CDR2 from the germline V gene are SEHNR and FQNEAQ (reference sequence).

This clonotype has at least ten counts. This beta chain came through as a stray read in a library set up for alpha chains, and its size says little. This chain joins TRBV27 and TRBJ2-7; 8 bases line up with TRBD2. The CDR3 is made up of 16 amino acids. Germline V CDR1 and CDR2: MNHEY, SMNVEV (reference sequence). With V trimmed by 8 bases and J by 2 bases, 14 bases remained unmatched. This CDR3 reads CASHPSPGLAPYEQYF. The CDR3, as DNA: TGTGCCAGCCATCCTTCCCCCGGACTAGCCCCCTACGAGCAGTACTTC.

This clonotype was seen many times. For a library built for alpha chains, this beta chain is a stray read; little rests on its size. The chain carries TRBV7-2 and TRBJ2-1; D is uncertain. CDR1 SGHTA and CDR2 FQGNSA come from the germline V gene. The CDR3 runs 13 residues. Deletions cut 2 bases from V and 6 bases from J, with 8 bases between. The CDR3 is CASSLLVGNEQFF. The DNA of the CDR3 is TGTGCCAGCAGCTTACTAGTAGGCAATGAGCAGTTCTTC. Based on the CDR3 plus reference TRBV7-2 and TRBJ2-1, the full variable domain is GAGVSQSPSNKVTEKGKDVELRCDPISGHTALYWYRQSLGQGLEFLIYFQGNSAPDKSGLPSDRFSAERTGGSVSTLTIQRTQQEDSAVYLCASSLLVGNEQFFGPGTRLTVL.

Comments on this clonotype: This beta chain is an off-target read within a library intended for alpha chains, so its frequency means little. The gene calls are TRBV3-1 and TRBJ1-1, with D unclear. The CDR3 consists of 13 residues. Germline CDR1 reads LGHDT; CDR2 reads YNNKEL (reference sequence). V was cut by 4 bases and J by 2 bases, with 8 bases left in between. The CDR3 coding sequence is TGTGCCAGCAGCCTCGGGATAAACACTGAAGCTTTCTTT. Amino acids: CASSLGINTEAFF.

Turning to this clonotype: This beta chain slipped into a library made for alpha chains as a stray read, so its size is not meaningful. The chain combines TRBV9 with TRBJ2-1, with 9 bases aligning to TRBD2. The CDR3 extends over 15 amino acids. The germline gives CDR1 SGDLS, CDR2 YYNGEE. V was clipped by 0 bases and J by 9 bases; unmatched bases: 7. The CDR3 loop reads CASSVGTAGGVEQFF. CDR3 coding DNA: TGTGCCAGCAGCGTAGGGACAGCGGGAGGAGTTGAGCAGTTCTTC.

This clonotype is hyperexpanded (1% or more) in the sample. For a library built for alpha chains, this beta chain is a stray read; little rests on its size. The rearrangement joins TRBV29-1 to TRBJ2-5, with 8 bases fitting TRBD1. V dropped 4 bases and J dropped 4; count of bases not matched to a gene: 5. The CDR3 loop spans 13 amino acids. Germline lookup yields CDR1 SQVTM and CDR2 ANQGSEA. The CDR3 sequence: CSVGTGPRETQYF. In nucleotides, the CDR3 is TGCAGCGTTGGGACAGGGCCGCGAGAGACCCAGTACTTC.

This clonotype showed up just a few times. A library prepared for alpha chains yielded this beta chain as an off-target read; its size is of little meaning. The CDR3 loop reads CSARQGENEKLFF. CDR3 DNA sequence: TGCAGTGCTAGGCAGGGTGAAAATGAAAAACTGTTTTTT. The rearrangement links TRBV20-1 to TRBJ1-4, with D perhaps TRBD1 (5 bases). V lost 3 bases and J 5 bases, leaving 10 bases between the germline ends. The CDR3 sequence is 13 residues long. Germline assignment: CDR1 DFQATT and CDR2 SNEGSKA (reference sequence).

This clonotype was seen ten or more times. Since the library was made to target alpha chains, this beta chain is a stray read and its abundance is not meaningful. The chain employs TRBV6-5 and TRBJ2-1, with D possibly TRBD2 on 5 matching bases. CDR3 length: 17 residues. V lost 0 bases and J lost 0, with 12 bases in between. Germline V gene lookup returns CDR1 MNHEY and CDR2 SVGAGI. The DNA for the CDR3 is TGTGCCAGCAGTTACTCTGTAGGAACTAGCTCCTACAATGAGCAGTTCTTC. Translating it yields CASSYSVGTSSYNEQFF.

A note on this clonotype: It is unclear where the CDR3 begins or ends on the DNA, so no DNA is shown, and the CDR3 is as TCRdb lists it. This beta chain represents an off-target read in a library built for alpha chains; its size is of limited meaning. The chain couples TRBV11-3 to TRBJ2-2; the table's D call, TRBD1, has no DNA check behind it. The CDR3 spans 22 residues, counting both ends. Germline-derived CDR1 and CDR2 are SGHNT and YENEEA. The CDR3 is CASRLDNSGANVLTFGAGELFF.

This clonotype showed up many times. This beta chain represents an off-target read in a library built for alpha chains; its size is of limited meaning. In nucleotides, the CDR3 is TGCGCCAGCAGCTTGGCCCACACAGGGGAAGAGACCCAGTACTTC. Amino acids: CASSLAHTGEETQYF. The chain links TRBV5-1 to TRBJ2-5, with TRBD1 matching over 7 bases. V lost 0 bases and J lost 3; bases outside the gene matches: 5. This CDR3 is built from 15 residues. Germline CDR1 SGHRS, CDR2 YFSETQ.

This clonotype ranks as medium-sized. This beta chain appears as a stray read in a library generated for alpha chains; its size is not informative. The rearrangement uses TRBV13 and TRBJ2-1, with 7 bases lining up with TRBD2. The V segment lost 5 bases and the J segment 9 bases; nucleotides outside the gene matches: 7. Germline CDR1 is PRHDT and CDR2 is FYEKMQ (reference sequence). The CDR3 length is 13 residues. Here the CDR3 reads CASSAKGLPEQFF. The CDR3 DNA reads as TGTGCCAGCAGCGCAAAGGGACTACCTGAGCAGTTCTTC.

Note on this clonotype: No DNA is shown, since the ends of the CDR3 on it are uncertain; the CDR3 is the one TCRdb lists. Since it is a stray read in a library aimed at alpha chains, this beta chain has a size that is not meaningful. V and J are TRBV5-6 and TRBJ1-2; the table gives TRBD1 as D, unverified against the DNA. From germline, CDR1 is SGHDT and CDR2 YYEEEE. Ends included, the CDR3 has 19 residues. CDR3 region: CASSFYICSAYSGSHGYTF.

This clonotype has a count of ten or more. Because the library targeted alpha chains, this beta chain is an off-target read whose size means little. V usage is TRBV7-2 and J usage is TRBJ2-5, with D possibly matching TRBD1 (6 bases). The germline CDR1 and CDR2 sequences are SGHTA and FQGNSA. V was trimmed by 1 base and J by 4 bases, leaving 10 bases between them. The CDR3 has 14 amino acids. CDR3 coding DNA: TGTGCCAGCAGCTTAGTGGGGGCTCTAGAGACCCAGTACTTC. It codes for CASSLVGALETQYF.

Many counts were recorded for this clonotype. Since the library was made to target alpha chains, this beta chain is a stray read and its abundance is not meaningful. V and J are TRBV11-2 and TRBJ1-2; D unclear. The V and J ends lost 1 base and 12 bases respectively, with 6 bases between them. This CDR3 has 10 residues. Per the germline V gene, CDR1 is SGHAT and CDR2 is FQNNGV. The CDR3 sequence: CASSLVSHTF. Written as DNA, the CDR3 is TGTGCCAGCAGCTTAGTATCCCACACCTTC.

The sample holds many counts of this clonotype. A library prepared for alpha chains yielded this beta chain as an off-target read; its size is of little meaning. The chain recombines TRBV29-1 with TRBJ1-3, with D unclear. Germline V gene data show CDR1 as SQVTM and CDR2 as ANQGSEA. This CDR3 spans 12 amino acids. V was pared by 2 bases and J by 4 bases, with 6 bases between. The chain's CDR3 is CSVETTGNTIYF. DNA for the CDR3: TGCAGCGTTGAAACGACGGGAAACACCATATATTTT.

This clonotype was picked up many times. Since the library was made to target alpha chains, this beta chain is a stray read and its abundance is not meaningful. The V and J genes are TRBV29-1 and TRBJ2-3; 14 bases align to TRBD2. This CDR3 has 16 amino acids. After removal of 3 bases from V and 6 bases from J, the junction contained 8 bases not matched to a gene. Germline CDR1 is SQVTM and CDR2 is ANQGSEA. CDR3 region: CSVEPRGLAGVDTQYF. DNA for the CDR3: TGCAGCGTTGAGCCCCGGGGACTAGCGGGAGTGGATACGCAGTATTTT.

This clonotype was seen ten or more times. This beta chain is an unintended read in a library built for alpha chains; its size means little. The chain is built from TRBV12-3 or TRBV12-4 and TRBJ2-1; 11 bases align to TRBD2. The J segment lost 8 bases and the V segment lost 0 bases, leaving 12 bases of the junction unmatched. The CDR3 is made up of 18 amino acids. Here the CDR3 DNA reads TGTGCCAGCAGTTTAGCGTTCGTACTAGCGGGAGAGTACGATGAGCAGTTCTTC. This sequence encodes CASSLAFVLAGEYDEQFF.

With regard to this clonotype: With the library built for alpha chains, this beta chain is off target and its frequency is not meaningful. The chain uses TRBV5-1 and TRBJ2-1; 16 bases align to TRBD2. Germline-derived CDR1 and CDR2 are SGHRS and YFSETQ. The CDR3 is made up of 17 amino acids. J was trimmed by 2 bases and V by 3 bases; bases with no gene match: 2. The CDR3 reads CASSSGTSGRAYNEQFF. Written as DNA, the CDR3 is TGCGCCAGCAGCTCCGGGACTAGCGGGAGGGCCTACAATGAGCAGTTCTTC.

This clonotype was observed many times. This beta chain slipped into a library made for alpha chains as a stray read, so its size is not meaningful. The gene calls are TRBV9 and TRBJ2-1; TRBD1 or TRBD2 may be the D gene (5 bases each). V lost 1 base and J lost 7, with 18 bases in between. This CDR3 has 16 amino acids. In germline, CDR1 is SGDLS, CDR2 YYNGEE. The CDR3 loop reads CASSVQLAAEGNEQFF. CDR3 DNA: TGTGCCAGCAGCGTACAGTTAGCTGCAGAGGGGAATGAGCAGTTCTTC.

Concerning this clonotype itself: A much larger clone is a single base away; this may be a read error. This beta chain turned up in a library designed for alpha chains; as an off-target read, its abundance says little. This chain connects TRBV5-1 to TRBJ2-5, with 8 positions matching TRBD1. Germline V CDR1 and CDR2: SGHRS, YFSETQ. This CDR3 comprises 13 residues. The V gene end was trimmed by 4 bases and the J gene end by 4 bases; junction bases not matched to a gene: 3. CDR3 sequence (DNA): TGCGCCAGCAGCCCCGGACAGGGAGAGACCCAGTACTTC. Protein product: CASSPGQGETQYF.

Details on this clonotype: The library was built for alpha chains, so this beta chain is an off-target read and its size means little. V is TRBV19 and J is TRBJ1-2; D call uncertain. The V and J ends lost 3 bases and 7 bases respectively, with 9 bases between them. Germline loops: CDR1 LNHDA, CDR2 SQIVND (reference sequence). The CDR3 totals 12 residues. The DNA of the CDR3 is TGTGCCAGTAGTATCGGAATAAGTGGCTACACCTTC. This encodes CASSIGISGYTF.

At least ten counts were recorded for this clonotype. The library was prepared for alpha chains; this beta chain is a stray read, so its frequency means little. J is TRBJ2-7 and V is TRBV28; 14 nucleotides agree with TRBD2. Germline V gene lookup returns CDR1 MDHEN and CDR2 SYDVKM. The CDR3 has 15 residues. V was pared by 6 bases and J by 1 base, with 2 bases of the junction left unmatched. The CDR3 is CASRRTSGRSYEQYF. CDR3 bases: TGTGCCAGCAGAAGGACTAGCGGGAGGTCCTACGAGCAGTACTTC. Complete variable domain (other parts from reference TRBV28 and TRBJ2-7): DVKVTQSSRYLVKRTGEKVFLECVQDMDHENMFWYRQDPGLGLRLIYFSYDVKMKEKGDIPEGYSVSREKKERFSLILESASTNQTSMYLCASRRTSGRSYEQYFGPGTRLTVT.